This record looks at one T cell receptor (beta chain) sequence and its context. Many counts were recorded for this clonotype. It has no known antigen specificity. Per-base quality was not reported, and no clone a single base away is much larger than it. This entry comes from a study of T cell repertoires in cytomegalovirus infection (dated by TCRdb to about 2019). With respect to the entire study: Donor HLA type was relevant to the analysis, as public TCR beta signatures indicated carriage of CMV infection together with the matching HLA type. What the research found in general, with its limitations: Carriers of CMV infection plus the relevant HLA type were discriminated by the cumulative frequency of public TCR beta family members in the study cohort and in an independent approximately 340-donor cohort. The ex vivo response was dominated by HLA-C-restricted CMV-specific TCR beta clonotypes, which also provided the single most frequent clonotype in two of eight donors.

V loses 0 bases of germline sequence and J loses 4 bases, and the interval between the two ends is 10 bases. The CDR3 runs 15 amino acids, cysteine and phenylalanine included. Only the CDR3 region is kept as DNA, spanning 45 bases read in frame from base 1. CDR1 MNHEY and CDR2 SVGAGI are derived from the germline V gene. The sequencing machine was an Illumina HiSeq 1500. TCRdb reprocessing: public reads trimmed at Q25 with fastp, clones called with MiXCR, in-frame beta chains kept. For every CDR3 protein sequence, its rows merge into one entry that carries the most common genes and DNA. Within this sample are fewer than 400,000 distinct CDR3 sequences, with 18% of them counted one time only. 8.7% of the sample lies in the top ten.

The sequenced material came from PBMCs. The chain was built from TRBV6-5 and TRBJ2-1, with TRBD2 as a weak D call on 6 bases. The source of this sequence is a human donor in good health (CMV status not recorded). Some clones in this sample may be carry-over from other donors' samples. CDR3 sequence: CASSYSGGPYNEQFF. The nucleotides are TGTGCCAGCAGTTACTCGGGGGGACCATACAATGAGCAGTTCTTC.